These 5 T cell receptor beta chains were all obtained from the same sample, sequenced in a study of technical replicates of blood from a handful of donors. Using immunoSEQ multiplex PCR, the repertoire was profiled, and TCRdb retains in-frame clones only, with some absent. The sample records roughly 90,000 clones, roughly 94% being singletons. Sequencing input: T cells isolated from PBMCs. All receptors come from a human donor in good health.

The chain carries TRBV7-9 and TRBJ1-2; 9 bases fit TRBD1. The trim removed 4 bases at V and 5 bases at J, leaving 8 bases unmatched. This CDR3 spans 15 amino acids. Germline lookup yields CDR1 SEHNR and CDR2 FQNEAQ (reference sequence). The DNA for the CDR3 is TGTGCCAGCAGCTCTGCGGGACAGGGTGTTTATGGCTACACCTTC. Amino acid sequence: CASSSAGQGVYGYTF.

The rearrangement uses TRBV7-8 and TRBJ1-5; no reliable D call. The V gene's germline CDR1 is SGHVS and CDR2 FQNEAQ. Trimming stripped 4 bases from V and 4 bases from J, with 5 bases between. The CDR3 spans 12 residues. This CDR3 reads CASSSLNQPQHF. In nucleotides, the CDR3 is TGTGCCAGCAGCTCTCTAAATCAGCCCCAGCATTTT.

The rearrangement uses TRBV9 and TRBJ1-2; a possible D gene is TRBD1 (6 bases). The CDR3 has 13 amino acids. The V gene's germline CDR1 is SGDLS and CDR2 YYNGEE. V was clipped by 3 bases and J by 2 bases, with 8 bases between them. This CDR3 is CASSDTGNYGYTF. CDR3 DNA sequence: TGTGCCAGCAGCGACACAGGGAACTATGGCTACACCTTC.

CDR3 region: CASSSTSGKRTDTQYF. Written as DNA, the CDR3 is TGCGCCAGCAGCTCTACTAGCGGGAAGAGGACAGATACGCAGTATTTT. The chain links TRBV5-1 to TRBJ2-3, with TRBD2 matching 10 bases. From germline, CDR1 is SGHRS and CDR2 YFSETQ. Trimming cost V 3 bases and J 3 bases; bases outside gene matches: 7. The CDR3 runs 16 residues.

CDR3 loop: CASSEQGRVTNQPQHF. The CDR3 DNA is TGTGCCAGCAGTGAACAGGGTCGGGTAACAAATCAGCCCCAGCATTTT. The chain carries TRBV28 and TRBJ1-5, with a weak D call TRBD1 (6 bases). V was clipped by 5 bases and J by 4 bases, with 18 bases between them. Germline V gene sequence: CDR1 MDHEN, CDR2 SYDVKM. The CDR3 is made up of 16 amino acids. The whole variable domain, remainder taken from reference TRBV28 and TRBJ1-5, is DVKVTQSSRYLVKRTGEKVFLECVQDMDHENMFWYRQDPGLGLRLIYFSYDVKMKEKGDIPEGYSVSREKKERFSLILESASTNQTSMYLCASSEQGRVTNQPQHFGDGTRLSIL.